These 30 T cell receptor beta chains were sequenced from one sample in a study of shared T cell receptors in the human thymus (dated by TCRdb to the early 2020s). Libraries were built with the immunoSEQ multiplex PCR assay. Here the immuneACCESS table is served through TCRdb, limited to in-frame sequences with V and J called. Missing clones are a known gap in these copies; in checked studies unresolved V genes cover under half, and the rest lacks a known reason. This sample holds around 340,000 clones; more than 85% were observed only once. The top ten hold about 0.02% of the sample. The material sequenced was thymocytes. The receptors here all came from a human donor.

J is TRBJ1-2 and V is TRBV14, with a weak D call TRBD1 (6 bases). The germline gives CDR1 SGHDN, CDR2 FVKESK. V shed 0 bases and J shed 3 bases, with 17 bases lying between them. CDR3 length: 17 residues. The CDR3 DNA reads TGTGCCAGCAGCCAAGATAGCGCCGGGGGGCGCGACTATGGCTACACCTTC. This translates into CASSQDSAGGRDYGYTF.

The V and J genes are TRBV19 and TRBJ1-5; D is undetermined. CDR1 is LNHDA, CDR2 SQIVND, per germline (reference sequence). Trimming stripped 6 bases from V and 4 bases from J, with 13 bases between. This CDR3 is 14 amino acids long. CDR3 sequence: CASRQNPANQPQHF. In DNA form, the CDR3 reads TGTGCCAGTAGGCAAAACCCGGCAAATCAGCCCCAGCATTTT.

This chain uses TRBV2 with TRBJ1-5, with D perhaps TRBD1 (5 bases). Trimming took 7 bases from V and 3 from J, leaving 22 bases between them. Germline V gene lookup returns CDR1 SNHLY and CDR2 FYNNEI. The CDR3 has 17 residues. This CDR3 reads CASTEGPGRPTNQPQHF. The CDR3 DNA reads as TGTGCCAGCACCGAGGGCCCGGGACGGCCAACCAATCAGCCCCAGCATTTT.

The DNA for the CDR3 is TGTGCCAGCAGCCGCTCCCAGGGGCGGGTTGAAAAACTGTTTTTT. Its translation: CASSRSQGRVEKLFF. The rearrangement uses TRBV6-6 and TRBJ1-4, with a weak D call TRBD1 (6 bases). Trimming took off 6 bases at V and 7 bases at J, with 18 bases between the two ends. In germline, CDR1 is MNHNY, CDR2 SVGAGI (reference sequence). The CDR3 is made up of 15 amino acids.

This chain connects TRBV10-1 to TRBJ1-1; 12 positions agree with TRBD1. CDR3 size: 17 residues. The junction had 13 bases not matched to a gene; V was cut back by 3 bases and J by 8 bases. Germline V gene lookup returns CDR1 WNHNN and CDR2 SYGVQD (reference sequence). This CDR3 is CASSESASTGQGAEAFF. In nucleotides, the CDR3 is TGCGCCAGCAGTGAATCTGCCTCCACGGGACAGGGGGCAGAAGCTTTCTTT.

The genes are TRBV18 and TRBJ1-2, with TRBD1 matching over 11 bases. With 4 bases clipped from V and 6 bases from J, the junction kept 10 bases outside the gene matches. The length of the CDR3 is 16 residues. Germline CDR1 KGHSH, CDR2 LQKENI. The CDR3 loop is CASSLDRGQDLDGYTF. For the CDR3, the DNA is TGTGCCAGCTCACTGGACAGGGGGCAGGATTTAGATGGCTACACCTTC. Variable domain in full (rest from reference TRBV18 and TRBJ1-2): NAGVMQNPRHLVRRRGQEARLRCSPMKGHSHVYWYRQLPEEGLKFMVYLQKENIIDESGMPKERFSAEFPKEGPSILRIQQVVRGDSAAYFCASSLDRGQDLDGYTFGSGTRLTVV.

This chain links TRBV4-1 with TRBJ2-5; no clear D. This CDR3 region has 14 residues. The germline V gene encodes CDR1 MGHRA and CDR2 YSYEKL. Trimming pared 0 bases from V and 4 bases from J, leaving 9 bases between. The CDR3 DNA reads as TGCGCCAGCAGCCAAGATAAAGTTGCAGAGACCCAGTACTTC. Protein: CASSQDKVAETQYF.

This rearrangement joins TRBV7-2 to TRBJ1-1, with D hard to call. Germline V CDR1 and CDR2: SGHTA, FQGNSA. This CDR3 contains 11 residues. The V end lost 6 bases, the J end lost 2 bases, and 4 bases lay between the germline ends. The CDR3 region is CASRKNTEAFF. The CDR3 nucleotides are TGTGCCAGCAGAAAAAACACTGAAGCTTTCTTT.

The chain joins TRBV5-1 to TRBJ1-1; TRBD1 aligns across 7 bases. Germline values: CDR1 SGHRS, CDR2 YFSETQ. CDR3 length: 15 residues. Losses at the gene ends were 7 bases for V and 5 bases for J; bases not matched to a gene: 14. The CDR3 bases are TGCGCCAGCTCCCCCCGGTGGCAGGGGGATACTGAAGCTTTCTTT. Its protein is CASSPRWQGDTEAFF. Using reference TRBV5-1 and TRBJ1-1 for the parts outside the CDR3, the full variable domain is KAGVTQTPRYLIKTRGQQVTLSCSPISGHRSVSWYQQTPGQGLQFLFEYFSETQRNKGNFPGRFSGRQFSNSRSEMNVSTLELGDSALYLCASSPRWQGDTEAFFGQGTRLTVV.

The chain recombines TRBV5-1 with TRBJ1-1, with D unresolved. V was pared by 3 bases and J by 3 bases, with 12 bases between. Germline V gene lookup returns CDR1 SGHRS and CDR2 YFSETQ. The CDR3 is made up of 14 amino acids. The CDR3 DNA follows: TGCGCCAGCAGCTCGGACTCCTCGTACACTGAAGCTTTCTTT. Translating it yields CASSSDSSYTEAFF.

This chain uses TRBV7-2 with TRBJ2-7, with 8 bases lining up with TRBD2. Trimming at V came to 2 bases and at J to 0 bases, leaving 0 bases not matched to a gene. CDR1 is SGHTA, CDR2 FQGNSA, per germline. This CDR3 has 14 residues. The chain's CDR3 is CASSLREGSYEQYF. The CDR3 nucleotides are TGTGCCAGCAGCTTACGGGAGGGCTCCTACGAGCAGTACTTC.

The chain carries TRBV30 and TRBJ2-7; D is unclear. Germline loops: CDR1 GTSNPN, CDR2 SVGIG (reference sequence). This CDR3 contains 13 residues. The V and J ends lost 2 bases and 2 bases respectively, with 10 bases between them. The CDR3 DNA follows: TGTGCCTGGAGTAGTCAGTATCCCTACGAGCAGTACTTC. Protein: CAWSSQYPYEQYF.

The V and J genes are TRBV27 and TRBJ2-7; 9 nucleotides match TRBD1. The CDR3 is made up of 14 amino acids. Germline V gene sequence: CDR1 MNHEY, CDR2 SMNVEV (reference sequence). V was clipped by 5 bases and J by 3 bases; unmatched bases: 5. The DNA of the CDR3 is TGTGCCAGCAGTAGCTCGACAGGGGGCTACGAGCAGTACTTC. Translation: CASSSSTGGYEQYF.

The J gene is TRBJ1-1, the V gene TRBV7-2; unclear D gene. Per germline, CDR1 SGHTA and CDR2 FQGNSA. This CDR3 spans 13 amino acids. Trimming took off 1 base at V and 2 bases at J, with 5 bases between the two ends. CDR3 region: CASSLGFNTEAFF. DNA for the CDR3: TGTGCCAGCAGCTTAGGATTTAACACTGAAGCTTTCTTT. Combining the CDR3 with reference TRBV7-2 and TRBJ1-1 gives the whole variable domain GAGVSQSPSNKVTEKGKDVELRCDPISGHTALYWYRQSLGQGLEFLIYFQGNSAPDKSGLPSDRFSAERTGGSVSTLTIQRTQQEDSAVYLCASSLGFNTEAFFGQGTRLTVV.

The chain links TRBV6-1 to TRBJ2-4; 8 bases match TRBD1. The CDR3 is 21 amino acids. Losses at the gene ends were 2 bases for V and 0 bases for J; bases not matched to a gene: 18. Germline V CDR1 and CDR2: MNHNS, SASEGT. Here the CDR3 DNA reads TGTGCCAGCAGTGAAAAGGGGCCCCAGGGGGCTGGGAATAGAGCCAAAAACATTCAGTACTTC. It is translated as CASSEKGPQGAGNRAKNIQYF.

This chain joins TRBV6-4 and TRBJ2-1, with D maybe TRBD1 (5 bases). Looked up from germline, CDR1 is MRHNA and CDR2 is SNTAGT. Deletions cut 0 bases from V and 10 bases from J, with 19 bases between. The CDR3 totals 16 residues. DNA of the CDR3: TGTGCCAGCAGTGACTCGCCCCAAGGGGTCCTCGGAGAGCAGTTCTTC. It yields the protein CASSDSPQGVLGEQFF.

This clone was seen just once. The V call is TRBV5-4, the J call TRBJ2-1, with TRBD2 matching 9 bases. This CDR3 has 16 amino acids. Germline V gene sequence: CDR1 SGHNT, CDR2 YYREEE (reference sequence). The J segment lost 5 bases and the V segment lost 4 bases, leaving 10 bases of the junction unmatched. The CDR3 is CASSRRREGPHNEQFF. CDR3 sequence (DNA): TGTGCCAGCAGCCGTAGGCGGGAGGGCCCCCACAATGAGCAGTTCTTC.

The CDR3 sequence is CASSSIRQGGPNEQFF. CDR3 DNA: TGTGCCAGCAGCTCCATCCGACAGGGGGGACCCAATGAGCAGTTCTTC. The V and J genes are TRBV7-3 and TRBJ2-1, with TRBD1 matching over 9 bases. V trimming: 4 bases; J trimming: 6 bases; junction bases outside the gene matches: 10. Germline CDR1 SGHTA, CDR2 FQGTGA. The CDR3 runs 16 residues.

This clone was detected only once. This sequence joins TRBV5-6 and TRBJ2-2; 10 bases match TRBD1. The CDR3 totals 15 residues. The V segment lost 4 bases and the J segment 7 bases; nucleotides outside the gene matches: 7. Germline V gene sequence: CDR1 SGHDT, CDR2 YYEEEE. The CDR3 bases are TGTGCCAGCAGCCCAGGGACAGGGGCTAGCGGGGAGCTGTTTTTT. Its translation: CASSPGTGASGELFF.

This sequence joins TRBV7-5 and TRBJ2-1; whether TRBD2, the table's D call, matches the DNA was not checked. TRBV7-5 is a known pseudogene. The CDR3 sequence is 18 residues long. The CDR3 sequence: CARSYYPPSGASYNEQFF. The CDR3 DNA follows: TGTGCCAGAAGCTATTACCCCCCTAGCGGTGCCTCCTACAATGAGCAGTTCTTC.

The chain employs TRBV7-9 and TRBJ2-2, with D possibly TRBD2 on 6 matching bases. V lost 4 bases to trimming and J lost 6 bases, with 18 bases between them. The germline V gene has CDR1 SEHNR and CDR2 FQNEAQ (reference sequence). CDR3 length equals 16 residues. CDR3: CASSSVKGGGAGELFF. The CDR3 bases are TGTGCCAGCAGCTCCGTGAAGGGCGGAGGGGCCGGGGAGCTGTTTTTT.

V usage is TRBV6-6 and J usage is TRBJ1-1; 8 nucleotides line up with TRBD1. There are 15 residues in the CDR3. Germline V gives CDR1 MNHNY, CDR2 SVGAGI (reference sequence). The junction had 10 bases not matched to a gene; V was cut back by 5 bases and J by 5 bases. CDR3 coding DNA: TGTGCCAGCAGTACCCCGGACAGGGCGGGGACTGAAGCTTTCTTT. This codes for CASSTPDRAGTEAFF.

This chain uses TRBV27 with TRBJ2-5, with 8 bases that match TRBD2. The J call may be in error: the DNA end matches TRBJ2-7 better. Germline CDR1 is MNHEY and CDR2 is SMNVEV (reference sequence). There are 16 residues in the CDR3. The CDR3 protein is CASSLSGGGSSYEQYF. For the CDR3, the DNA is TGTGCCAGCAGTTTATCGGGCGGGGGGAGCTCCTACGAGCAGTACTTC.

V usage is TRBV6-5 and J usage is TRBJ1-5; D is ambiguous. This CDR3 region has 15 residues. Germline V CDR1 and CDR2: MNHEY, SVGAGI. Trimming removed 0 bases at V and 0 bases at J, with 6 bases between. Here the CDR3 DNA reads TGTGCCAGCAGTTACTCGTCATATAGCAATCAGCCCCAGCATTTT. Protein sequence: CASSYSSYSNQPQHF.

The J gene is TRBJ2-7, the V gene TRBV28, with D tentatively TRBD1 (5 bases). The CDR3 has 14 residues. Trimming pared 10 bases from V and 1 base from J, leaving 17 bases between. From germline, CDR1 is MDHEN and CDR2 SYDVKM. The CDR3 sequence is CATAKQDSSYEQYF. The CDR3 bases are TGTGCCACCGCAAAACAGGATTCTTCCTACGAGCAGTACTTC. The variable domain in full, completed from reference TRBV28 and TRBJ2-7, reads DVKVTQSSRYLVKRTGEKVFLECVQDMDHENMFWYRQDPGLGLRLIYFSYDVKMKEKGDIPEGYSVSREKKERFSLILESASTNQTSMYLCATAKQDSSYEQYFGPGTRLTVT.

The CDR3 DNA reads TGTGCCTGGGAACAGGGCTCTAACCACGAGCAGTACTTC. Its protein product is CAWEQGSNHEQYF. This rearrangement joins TRBV30 to TRBJ2-7; D may be TRBD1 (6 bases). Trimming shortened V by 5 bases and J by 5 bases, and 16 bases separated the two germline ends. The CDR3 sequence is 13 residues long. Germline-derived CDR1 and CDR2 are GTSNPN and SVGIG (reference sequence).

CDR3: CASSLSTQGSTEAFF. CDR3 in DNA: TGTGCCAGCTCACTCTCGACACAGGGTTCCACTGAAGCTTTCTTT. The genes are TRBV18 and TRBJ1-1, with D perhaps matching TRBD1 (6 bases). The germline V and J ends were trimmed by 4 bases and 4 bases, with 16 bases remaining between them. The germline V gene has CDR1 KGHSH and CDR2 LQKENI. The CDR3 spans 15 residues.

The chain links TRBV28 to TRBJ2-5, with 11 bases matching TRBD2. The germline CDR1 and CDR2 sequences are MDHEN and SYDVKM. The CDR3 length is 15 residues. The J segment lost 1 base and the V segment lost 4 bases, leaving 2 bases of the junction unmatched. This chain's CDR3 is CASSSGLAAQETQYF. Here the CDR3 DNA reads TGTGCCAGCAGTTCGGGACTAGCGGCCCAAGAGACCCAGTACTTC.

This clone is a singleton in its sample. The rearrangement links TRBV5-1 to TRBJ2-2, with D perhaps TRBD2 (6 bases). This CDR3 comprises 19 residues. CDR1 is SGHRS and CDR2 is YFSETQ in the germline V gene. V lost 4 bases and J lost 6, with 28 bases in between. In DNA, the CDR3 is TGCGCCAGCAGCGACCCCCTTTTCCGGGACGCTCCGGGAGCCGGGGAGCTGTTTTTT. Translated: CASSDPLFRDAPGAGELFF.

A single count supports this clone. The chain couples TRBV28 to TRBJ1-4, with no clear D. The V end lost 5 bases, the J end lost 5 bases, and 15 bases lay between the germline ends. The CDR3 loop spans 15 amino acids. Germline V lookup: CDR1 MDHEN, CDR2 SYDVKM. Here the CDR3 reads CASSLSESENEKLFF. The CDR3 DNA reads TGTGCCAGCAGTCTCTCAGAATCCGAGAATGAAAAACTGTTTTTT.